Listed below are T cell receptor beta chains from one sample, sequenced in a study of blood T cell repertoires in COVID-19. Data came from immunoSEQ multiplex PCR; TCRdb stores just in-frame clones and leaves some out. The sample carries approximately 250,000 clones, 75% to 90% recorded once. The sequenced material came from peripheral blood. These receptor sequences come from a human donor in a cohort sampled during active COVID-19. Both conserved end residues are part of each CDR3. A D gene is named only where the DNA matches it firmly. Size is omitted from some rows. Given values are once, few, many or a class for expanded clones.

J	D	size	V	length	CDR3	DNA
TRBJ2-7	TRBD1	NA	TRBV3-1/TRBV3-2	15	CASSQEGQGGYEQYF	TGTGCCAGCAGCCAAGAGGGACAGGGTGGTTACGAGCAGTACTTC
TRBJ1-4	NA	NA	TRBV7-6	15	CASSPQTGPDEKLFF	TGTGCCAGCAGCCCCCAGACAGGCCCGGATGAAAAACTGTTTTTT
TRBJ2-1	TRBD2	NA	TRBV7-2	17	CASSDGTSGGLGNEQFF	TGTGCCAGCAGCGACGGGACTAGCGGGGGTTTAGGCAATGAGCAGTTCTTC
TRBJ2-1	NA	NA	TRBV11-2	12	CASSLRRGVGFF	TGTGCCAGCAGCTTGCGGCGCGGGGTAGGGTTCTTC
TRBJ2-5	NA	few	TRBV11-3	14	CASSLTVNSETQYF	TGTGCCAGCAGCTTAACTGTGAACTCTGAGACCCAGTACTTC
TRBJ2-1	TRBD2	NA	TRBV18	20	CASSPRLTSGSPRHLNEQFF	TGTGCCAGCTCACCTCGTTTGACTAGCGGGAGCCCAAGGCATCTCAATGAGCAGTTCTTC
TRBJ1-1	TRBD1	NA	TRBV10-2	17	CASSERGQGVGKTEAFF	TGCGCCAGCAGTGAACGGGGACAGGGGGTTGGAAAGACTGAAGCTTTCTTT
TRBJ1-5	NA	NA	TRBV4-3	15	CASSQDGYSNQPQHF	TGCGCCAGCAGCCAAGACGGGTATAGCAATCAGCCCCAGCATTTT
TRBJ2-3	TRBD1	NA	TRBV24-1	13	CATRTGGADTQYF	TGTGCCACGCGGACAGGGGGGGCAGATACGCAGTATTTT
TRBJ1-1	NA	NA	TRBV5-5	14	CASSLVQGNTEAFF	TGTGCCAGCAGCTTGGTACAGGGGAACACTGAAGCTTTCTTT
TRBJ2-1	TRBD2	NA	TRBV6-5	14	CASSPGLAGGRVVF	TGTGCCAGCAGTCCGGGACTAGCGGGGGGGAGAGTGGTCTTC